These 10 T cell receptor beta chains share one sample of origin, sequenced in a study of technical replicates of blood from several donors. TCRdb's table, derived via immunoSEQ multiplex PCR, lists solely in-frame clones and lacks some. This sample has about 59,000 clones, with approximately 87% found just once. The material sequenced was PBMCs. The receptor source for this set is a human donor in good health. Some clones in this sample may be carry-over from other donors' samples.

The gene calls are TRBV7-7 and TRBJ2-3, with TRBD2 matching over 7 bases. The ends lost 2 bases at V and 2 bases at J; junction bases unmatched: 4. This CDR3 region has 15 residues. CDR1 and CDR2 from the germline V gene are SSHAT and FNYEAQ (reference sequence). CDR3 sequence: CASSLSGLSTDTQYF. The CDR3 DNA reads as TGTGCCAGCAGCTTATCGGGACTATCCACAGATACGCAGTATTTT.

The chain is built from TRBV14 and TRBJ1-4; D possibly corresponds to TRBD1 (6 bases). Trimming shortened V by 1 base and J by 0 bases, and 9 bases separated the two germline ends. There are 16 residues in the CDR3. Germline-derived CDR1 and CDR2 are SGHDN and FVKESK. CDR3 DNA sequence: TGTGCCAGCAGCCAAGGAGGACAGTCAACTAATGAAAAACTGTTTTTT. As protein: CASSQGGQSTNEKLFF.

This chain joins TRBV6-5 and TRBJ1-3; D perhaps matches TRBD1 (5 bases). CDR3 length: 16 amino acids. CDR1 is MNHEY and CDR2 is SVGAGI in the germline V gene. V was pared by 2 bases and J by 4 bases, with 15 bases between. The CDR3 loop reads CASSYGQGTSGNTIYF. The CDR3, as DNA: TGTGCCAGCAGTTACGGCCAGGGTACGTCAGGAAACACCATATATTTT.

The chain recombines TRBV4-1 with TRBJ2-7, with TRBD2 matching 16 bases. J was trimmed by 5 bases and V by 4 bases; bases with no gene match: 2. Germline V gives CDR1 MGHRA, CDR2 YSYEKL. CDR3 size: 15 residues. The CDR3 loop reads CASSRGTSGGDEQYF. The CDR3 coding sequence is TGCGCCAGCAGCCGAGGGACTAGCGGGGGGGACGAGCAGTACTTC.

The genes are TRBV30 and TRBJ1-2; unclear D gene. Germline loops: CDR1 GTSNPN, CDR2 SVGIG (reference sequence). The ends were cut back, 4 bases at V and 6 bases at J, with 9 bases in the middle. The CDR3 covers 11 residues. CDR3 sequence (DNA): TGTGCCTGGAACCGGGAGGATGGCTACACCTTC. Protein: CAWNREDGYTF.

This clone is categorized as medium-sized (0.01 to 0.1%). The chain combines TRBV11-2 with TRBJ1-6; the D is unclear. The germline gives CDR1 SGHAT, CDR2 FQNNGV. The CDR3 runs 17 residues. Trimming took off 5 bases at V and 1 base at J, with 15 bases between the two ends. CDR3 nucleotides: TGTGCCAGCAGCCCCCCCTTAGAACGATCCTATAATTCACCCCTCCACTTT. It specifies CASSPPLERSYNSPLHF.

This clone was recorded only once. This chain links TRBV7-2 with TRBJ2-3; 10 nucleotides agree with TRBD1. This CDR3 is built from 15 residues. The ends lost 6 bases at V and 3 bases at J; junction bases unmatched: 6. CDR1 and CDR2 from the germline V gene are SGHTA and FQGNSA. The CDR3 region has the DNA TGTGCCAGCAGTCTAACGGGACAGGGGACAGATACGCAGTATTTT. As protein: CASSLTGQGTDTQYF. Together with reference TRBV7-2 and TRBJ2-3, the CDR3 gives the full variable domain: GAGVSQSPSNKVTEKGKDVELRCDPISGHTALYWYRQSLGQGLEFLIYFQGNSAPDKSGLPSDRFSAERTGGSVSTLTIQRTQQEDSAVYLCASSLTGQGTDTQYFGPGTRLTVL.

The rearrangement joins TRBV25-1 to TRBJ1-2; tentative D call: TRBD1 (6 bases). Germline values: CDR1 MGHDK, CDR2 SYGVNS. V lost 3 bases, J lost 4 bases, and 12 bases lay in between. The CDR3 has 14 residues. The CDR3 loop reads CASSDTGLGYGYTF. The CDR3 region has the DNA TGTGCCAGCAGTGATACAGGGTTAGGCTATGGCTACACCTTC.

V is TRBV5-1 and J is TRBJ2-1; D perhaps matches TRBD2 (6 bases). Trimming took 0 bases from V and 6 from J, leaving 19 bases between them. Germline CDR1 is SGHRS and CDR2 is YFSETQ. This CDR3 has 17 amino acids. CDR3 in amino acids: CASSLGTGGWVINEQFF. In DNA, the CDR3 is TGCGCCAGCAGCTTGGGGACCGGGGGTTGGGTGATCAATGAGCAGTTCTTC.

V usage is TRBV5-1 and J usage is TRBJ2-7; D is undetermined. Germline CDR1 reads SGHRS; CDR2 reads YFSETQ. Deletions cut 0 bases from V and 1 base from J, with 8 bases between. The CDR3 length is 14 residues. The CDR3 DNA sequence: TGCGCCAGCAGCTTGGAAGACTTGTCCTACGAGCAGTACTTC. This translates into CASSLEDLSYEQYF.